Below are 20 T cell receptor beta chains sequenced from a single sample in a study of identical twins. In TCRdb, the 5' RACE reads were re-called with MiXCR into one record per CDR3 protein. The profile shows some 1,600,000 distinct CDR3 sequences, around 29% of them singletons. What was sequenced was cord blood. Source of these receptors: a newborn girl in good health.

Concerning this clonotype itself: Its ends do not fully match the called genes, so a read error is possible. The rearrangement joins TRBV28 to TRBJ2-5, with D possibly being TRBD1 or TRBD2 (5 bases each). The CDR3 length is 13 residues. In germline, CDR1 is MDHEN, CDR2 SYDVKM. CDR3 nucleotides: TGTGCCGGCAGTCCGGGACGCCAAGAGACCCAGTACTTC. This translates into CAGSPGRQETQYF.

The table lists this clonotype with many counts. V is TRBV29-1 and J is TRBJ2-7; perhaps TRBD2 as D (6 bases). Germline V gene sequence: CDR1 SQVTM, CDR2 ANQGSEA. The CDR3 covers 13 residues. V shed 0 bases and J shed 9 bases, with 15 bases lying between them. The CDR3 here is CSVEDPWDSGQYF. The CDR3 bases are TGCAGCGTTGAAGATCCCTGGGACTCCGGGCAGTACTTC.

The chain uses TRBV20-1 and TRBJ2-7, with 11 nucleotides matching TRBD2. Germline V CDR1 and CDR2: DFQATT, SNEGSKA (reference sequence). The CDR3 spans 15 residues. The ends lost 1 base at V and 4 bases at J; junction bases unmatched: 6. The CDR3 loop reads CSARVYASGGYEQYF. Written as DNA, the CDR3 is TGCAGTGCTAGAGTGTATGCTAGCGGGGGGTACGAGCAGTACTTC.

Details on this clonotype: A much larger clone sits a single nucleotide away, making a read error possible. The chain has TRBV9 and TRBJ2-1; TRBD2 matches at 8 bases. CDR3 length: 16 amino acids. Unmatched junction bases numbered 11, after V lost 0 bases and J lost 9 bases. Germline V gene data show CDR1 as SGDLS and CDR2 as YYNGEE. The CDR3 region has the DNA TGTGCCAGCAGCGTAGATGCGGGAGGTTTCCACAGTGAGCAGTTCTTC. Protein product: CASSVDAGGFHSEQFF.

The rearrangement links TRBV7-2 to TRBJ2-7; a weak D match, TRBD1 (5 bases). The CDR3 runs to 16 residues. The V end was cut by 2 bases, the J end by 0 bases, with 14 bases between. The V gene's germline CDR1 is SGHTA and CDR2 FQGNSA. The CDR3 here is CASSLRTHGASYEQYF. The CDR3 coding sequence is TGTGCCAGCAGCTTACGCACTCATGGGGCCTCCTACGAGCAGTACTTC.

This clonotype has just a few counts. This CDR3 is CASSQEVTSGGAGTQYF. The CDR3 nucleotides read TGTGCCAGCAGCCAAGAGGTTACTAGCGGGGGGGCAGGTACGCAGTATTTT. V gene TRBV4-2 combines with J gene TRBJ2-3; 13 nucleotides line up with TRBD2. V was pared by 0 bases and J by 8 bases, with 8 bases of the junction left unmatched. The germline gives CDR1 LGHNA, CDR2 YNFKEQ. The CDR3 contains 17 residues.

The chain combines TRBV7-2 with TRBJ1-1; 8 positions agree with TRBD1. V dropped 5 bases and J dropped 1; count of bases not matched to a gene: 9. CDR3 length: 16 amino acids. Germline V gene lookup returns CDR1 SGHTA and CDR2 FQGNSA. The CDR3 DNA is TGTGCCAGCAGCCTCCCGGGGGGACAGGCGAACACTGAAGCTTTCTTT. Protein product: CASSLPGGQANTEAFF.

The chain uses TRBV11-2 and TRBJ2-5, with 12 bases matching TRBD2. The CDR3 spans 15 residues. V trimming: 8 bases; J trimming: 5 bases; junction bases outside the gene matches: 9. Germline V lookup: CDR1 SGHAT, CDR2 FQNNGV. The CDR3 sequence is CASGPSGGDRETQYF. The CDR3 nucleotides are TGTGCCAGCGGGCCTAGCGGGGGGGATCGGGAGACCCAGTACTTC.

The chain combines TRBV18 with TRBJ1-6, with 8 bases aligning to TRBD1. Germline loops: CDR1 KGHSH, CDR2 LQKENI. The CDR3 is made up of 16 amino acids. With 3 bases clipped from V and 10 bases from J, the junction kept 11 bases outside the gene matches. This CDR3 reads CASSPSTGASGSPLHF. As DNA, the CDR3 is TGTGCCAGCTCACCCTCGACAGGGGCGTCTGGCTCACCCCTCCACTTT.

This clonotype was detected only a few times. This chain joins TRBV12-3 or TRBV12-4 and TRBJ2-1, with a possible D match to TRBD2 (5 bases). V was pared by 3 bases and J by 7 bases, with 16 bases between. The CDR3 sequence is 15 residues long. For the CDR3, the DNA is TGTGCCAGCAGTTTCTTTCCACAGCGGCCGAATGAGCAGTTCTTC. Encoded protein: CASSFFPQRPNEQFF.

This sequence joins TRBV28 and TRBJ2-1, with 9 bases identical to TRBD1. CDR1 and CDR2 from the germline V gene are MDHEN and SYDVKM. With 6 bases clipped from V and 15 bases from J, the junction kept 27 bases outside the gene matches. The CDR3 extends over 18 amino acids. The CDR3 sequence is CASSPGTGHLTTYNELFF. In DNA, the CDR3 is TGTGCCAGCAGCCCCGGGACAGGGCATCTCACAACCTACAATGAGTTGTTCTTC. The whole variable domain, remainder taken from reference TRBV28 and TRBJ2-1, is DVKVTQSSRYLVKRTGEKVFLECVQDMDHENMFWYRQDPGLGLRLIYFSYDVKMKEKGDIPEGYSVSREKKERFSLILESASTNQTSMYLCASSPGTGHLTTYNELFFGPGTRLTVL.

This clonotype showed up just once. This may arise from a read error, as a much more abundant clone is one base away. The chain recombines TRBV29-1 with TRBJ2-4, with 7 bases aligning to TRBD2. The CDR3 is made up of 13 amino acids. Germline V lookup: CDR1 SQVTM, CDR2 ANQGSEA. The J segment lost 13 bases and the V segment lost 5 bases, leaving 14 bases of the junction unmatched. CDR3: CSVLSGLSRKQYF. The CDR3, as DNA: TGCAGCGTTTTATCGGGACTATCGCGTAAGCAGTACTTC.

Notes on this clonotype: Because the CDR3's place on the DNA is in doubt, the DNA is left out and the CDR3 is given as listed by TCRdb. The chain joins TRBV20-1 to TRBJ2-3; the D call TRBD1 from the table was never checked on the DNA. The CDR3 spans 16 amino acids, including both terminal residues. From germline, CDR1 is DFQATT and CDR2 SNEGSKA (reference sequence). The CDR3 region is CSAHHFGPGTRDTQYF.

This rearrangement joins TRBV2 to TRBJ2-3, with 7 bases that match TRBD2. Trimming removed 6 bases from V and 4 bases from J; junction bases left unmatched: 10. CDR1 and CDR2 (germline): SNHLY, FYNNEI. This CDR3 is built from 15 residues. The CDR3 nucleotides are TGTGCCAGCAGGCATCGAGGGAGGGTTCCAGATACGCAGTATTTT. This translates into CASRHRGRVPDTQYF.

This clonotype was recorded a few times. The chain carries TRBV19 and TRBJ2-7; D may be TRBD1 (6 bases). The ends were cut back, 5 bases at V and 3 bases at J, with 17 bases in the middle. Germline CDR1 reads LNHDA; CDR2 reads SQIVND (reference sequence). The CDR3 spans 15 residues. The CDR3, as DNA: TGTGCCAGTAGTGCATCCGGGACACCAGACTACGAGCAGTACTTC. Translated: CASSASGTPDYEQYF.

V usage is TRBV15 and J usage is TRBJ2-5; no firm D call. This CDR3 contains 13 residues. From germline, CDR1 is LNHNV and CDR2 YYDKDF (reference sequence). Deletions cut 3 bases from V and 3 bases from J, with 8 bases between. CDR3 protein: CATSRSTEETQYF. The CDR3 region has the DNA TGTGCCACCAGCAGGTCGACGGAAGAGACCCAGTACTTC. Together with reference TRBV15 and TRBJ2-5, the CDR3 gives the full variable domain: DAMVIQNPRYQVTQFGKPVTLSCSQTLNHNVMYWYQQKSSQAPKLLFHYYDKDFNNEADTPDNFQSRRPNTSFCFLDIRSPGLGDTAMYLCATSRSTEETQYFGPGTRLLVL.

This clonotype occurred a few times. The chain recombines TRBV9 with TRBJ1-2; the D is unclear. The CDR3 totals 15 residues. The V end was cut by 0 bases, the J end by 3 bases, with 12 bases between. Germline lookup yields CDR1 SGDLS and CDR2 YYNGEE. The CDR3 nucleotides read TGTGCCAGCAGCGTAGCGGTTGGAAGGGACTATGGCTACACCTTC. As protein: CASSVAVGRDYGYTF.

This chain's CDR3 is CASKGSGELFF. The CDR3 nucleotides read TGTGCCAGCAAGGGGTCCGGGGAGCTGTTTTTT. V usage is TRBV9 and J usage is TRBJ2-2; maybe TRBD1 (5 bases). CDR3 length equals 11 residues. V shed 6 bases and J shed 6 bases, with 6 bases lying between them. Germline CDR1 reads SGDLS; CDR2 reads YYNGEE.

This clonotype was seen more than once but under ten times. This chain connects TRBV11-2 to TRBJ2-1, with TRBD2 identical over 9 bases. The trim removed 5 bases at V and 4 bases at J, leaving 9 bases unmatched. Germline CDR1 SGHAT, CDR2 FQNNGV. This CDR3 spans 16 amino acids. CDR3 in DNA: TGTGCCAGCAGCACCCTAAGCGGGGGGATGTACAATGAGCAGTTCTTC. It encodes CASSTLSGGMYNEQFF.

The chain links TRBV20-1 to TRBJ2-7; tentative D call: TRBD2 (6 bases). V lost 2 bases to trimming and J lost 5 bases, with 10 bases between them. The CDR3 sequence is 12 residues long. Germline CDR1 is DFQATT and CDR2 is SNEGSKA (reference sequence). CDR3 DNA sequence: TGCAGTGCTAGACTCGGAGGGGACGAGCAGTACTTC. It specifies CSARLGGDEQYF.